This TCR beta chain was captured in a study of Graves' ophthalmopathy and Graves' hyperthyroidism. Researchers took RNA transcripts and amplified TCR beta CDR3 regions from them. The library came from an HTBI-primed first-round RT-PCR and a second-round multiplex PCR. TCRdb analysed the multiplex PCR reads with MiXCR anew, one entry per CDR3 protein. The table has about 500,000 distinct CDR3 sequences, about 35% seen once. This CDR3 comprises 16 residues. V shed 2 bases and J shed 1 base, with 13 bases lying between them. Germline V CDR1 and CDR2: SGHAT, FQDESV (reference sequence). This TCR was sampled from an adult man with Graves' hyperthyroidism. Sequences were obtained from peripheral blood or thyroid tissue (not recorded which). The chain uses TRBV11-1 and TRBJ2-3; possible D gene TRBD2, 6 bases. For the CDR3, the DNA is TGTGCCAGCAGCTTACCGCGGGATAAGGGCACAGATACGCAGTATTTT. This codes for CASSLPRDKGTDTQYF.